This TCR beta chain was obtained from a study of siplizumab effects on memory and regulatory T cells. Study-wide results and limits: Tregs proliferating in siplizumab cultures lacked confirmation of their suppressive function.

CDR1 is SGHDT, CDR2 YYEEEE, per germline. CDR3 length: 15 residues. Trimming cost V 0 bases and J 2 bases; bases outside gene matches: 4. The method was immunoSEQ multiplex PCR; TCRdb's version includes in-frame clones alone and lacks a portion of them. This sample carries roughly 100,000 clones, 93% of them seen once, and the ten largest clones take about 6.7%. About this clone: The antigen is unknown.

The chain recombines TRBV5-6 with TRBJ2-7; 8 bases map to TRBD2. This clonotype originated in a human donor in good health. The sequenced sample was CD8+ T cells sorted from blood. CDR3 coding DNA: TGTGCCAGCAGCTTGGGCCGCGGGGGGACCTACGAGCAGTACTTC. Protein: CASSLGRGGTYEQYF.